One sample yielded the 23 T cell receptor beta chains listed below, sequenced in a study of human T cells and chemical hapten exposure. Time point defined: patch test 1, 2 weeks after DPC sensitization. Treatment indicated: therapeutic diphenylcyclopropenone sensitization with weekly scalp DPC. From the RACE reads, TCRdb called clonotypes with MiXCR, one entry per CDR3 protein. The sample has some 380,000 distinct CDR3 sequences, about 4.8% seen once. Sample: whole blood, taken in connection with sensitization to the hapten diphenylcyclopropenone (DPC). These receptors were collected from a woman between 50 and 59 years old with alopecia areata. Some clones in this sample may be carry-over from other donors' samples.

This clonotype was recorded at least ten times. This sequence joins TRBV4-3 and TRBJ2-3, with D unclear. V shed 2 bases and J shed 2 bases, with 5 bases lying between them. The CDR3 has 13 amino acids. Per the germline V gene, CDR1 is LGHNA and CDR2 is YSLEER. CDR3 nucleotides: TGCGCCAGCAGCCAATTCGCCACAGATACGCAGTATTTT. This codes for CASSQFATDTQYF.

V usage is TRBV11-2 and J usage is TRBJ1-6; weak D call: TRBD1 (6 bases). Germline-derived CDR1 and CDR2 are SGHAT and FQNNGV. Between the trimmed V and J ends, which lost 2 bases and 5 bases, there was a span of 7 bases. The CDR3 length is 14 residues. The CDR3 nucleotides are TGTGCCAGCAGCTTAAGACAGGATAATTCACCCCTCCACTTT. This encodes CASSLRQDNSPLHF.

This clonotype showed up many times. V is TRBV5-4 and J is TRBJ2-1, with D perhaps assigned TRBD1 or TRBD2 (5 bases each). Per the germline V gene, CDR1 is SGHNT and CDR2 is YYREEE (reference sequence). V lost 4 bases, J lost 9 bases, and 20 bases lay in between. This CDR3 spans 15 amino acids. In DNA, the CDR3 is TGTGCCAGCAGCCGGGACGTCTGGCCCGAGGGTGAGCAGTTCTTC. Protein product: CASSRDVWPEGEQFF.

This clonotype was counted only a few times. This sequence joins TRBV7-9 and TRBJ2-6; D is perhaps TRBD1 (5 bases). The CDR3 loop spans 15 amino acids. Germline lookup yields CDR1 SEHNR and CDR2 FQNEAQ (reference sequence). V gave up 5 bases and J gave up 0 bases, with 8 bases separating them. For the CDR3, the DNA is TGTGCCAGCAGCCCGACAGCCTCTGGGGCCAACGTCCTGACTTTC. The encoded protein is CASSPTASGANVLTF.

This clonotype occurred a few times. The CDR3 region has the DNA TGCAGTGCTAGTGGGCTAGCGGGGCGAGAGACCCAGTACTTC. Amino acid sequence: CSASGLAGRETQYF. This chain joins TRBV20-1 and TRBJ2-5; 9 positions match TRBD2. From germline, CDR1 is DFQATT and CDR2 SNEGSKA (reference sequence). The CDR3 covers 14 residues. V gave up 3 bases and J gave up 4 bases; unmatched junction bases: 6.

The V and J genes are TRBV24-1 and TRBJ2-7; a weak D match, TRBD1 (6 bases). V lost 9 bases, J lost 3 bases, and 14 bases lay in between. CDR1 KGHDR and CDR2 SFDVKD come from the germline V gene. The CDR3 is 13 amino acids. The CDR3 bases are TGTGCCACCTGGTTCAGGGGAAACTACGAGCAGTACTTC. This translates into CATWFRGNYEQYF.

This clonotype was found a few times. This chain connects TRBV7-8 to TRBJ1-1, with D perhaps matching TRBD1 (6 bases). The CDR3 runs to 13 residues. The germline V gene has CDR1 SGHVS and CDR2 FQNEAQ. V was clipped by 11 bases and J by 1 base, with 14 bases between them. DNA of the CDR3: TGTGCCGTTAGGGGACACCAGAACACTGAAGCTTTCTTT. Amino acid sequence: CAVRGHQNTEAFF.

This clonotype was detected a few times. The genes are TRBV7-8 and TRBJ2-1; tentatively, D is TRBD2 (5 bases). Germline V gene sequence: CDR1 SGHVS, CDR2 FQNEAQ. The ends were cut back, 5 bases at V and 5 bases at J, with 13 bases in the middle. The CDR3 length is 14 residues. Written as DNA, the CDR3 is TGTGCCAGCAGCCCCCCCCGCGGGCACAATGAGCAGTTCTTC. Amino acid sequence: CASSPPRGHNEQFF. Drawing the rest from reference TRBV7-8 and TRBJ2-1, the complete variable domain is GAGVSQSPRYKVAKRGQDVALRCDPISGHVSLFWYQQALGQGPEFLTYFQNEAQLDKSGLPSDRFFAERPEGSVSTLKIQRTQQEDSAVYLCASSPPRGHNEQFFGPGTRLTVL.

This clonotype was recorded a few times. The rearrangement uses TRBV5-1 and TRBJ2-3; 8 nucleotides align to TRBD2. Trimming at V came to 4 bases and at J to 3 bases, leaving 7 bases not matched to a gene. The CDR3 has 15 amino acids. Germline CDR1 and CDR2: SGHRS and YFSETQ. The CDR3 nucleotides are TGCGCCAGCAGCCCCCGGAGCGGGGGTACAGATACGCAGTATTTT. Its translation: CASSPRSGGTDTQYF. Full variable domain (outside the CDR3, taken from reference TRBV5-1 and TRBJ2-3): KAGVTQTPRYLIKTRGQQVTLSCSPISGHRSVSWYQQTPGQGLQFLFEYFSETQRNKGNFPGRFSGRQFSNSRSEMNVSTLELGDSALYLCASSPRSGGTDTQYFGPGTRLTVL.

The table lists this clonotype with many counts. V usage is TRBV6-1 and J usage is TRBJ2-2; the D is unclear. This CDR3 is 14 amino acids long. The V and J ends lost 7 bases and 1 base respectively, with 10 bases between them. Germline CDR1 is MNHNS and CDR2 is SASEGT. The CDR3 DNA is TGTGCCAGCATGGGATTATTGAACACCGGGGAGCTGTTTTTT. This codes for CASMGLLNTGELFF.

This clonotype came up many times. V and J are TRBV10-3 and TRBJ2-1; 7 bases line up with TRBD2. CDR3 length: 17 residues. V trimming: 4 bases; J trimming: 7 bases; junction bases outside the gene matches: 16. From germline, CDR1 is ENHRY and CDR2 SYGVKD. The CDR3 DNA reads as TGTGCCATCAGTGGGAATCCGCGGGAGATCCTTGGGAATGAGCAGTTCTTC. It codes for CAISGNPREILGNEQFF.

The sample holds many counts of this clonotype. The rearrangement links TRBV4-3 to TRBJ2-7, with TRBD2 identical over 12 bases. V was clipped by 1 base and J by 3 bases; unmatched bases: 1. This CDR3 is built from 15 residues. CDR1 LGHNA and CDR2 YSLEER come from the germline V gene. CDR3 in DNA: TGCGCCAGCAGCCAAGGACTAGCGGGAGTCTACGAGCAGTACTTC. This translates into CASSQGLAGVYEQYF.

The chain combines TRBV10-2 with TRBJ1-1, with 7 bases lining up with TRBD1. CDR1 and CDR2 from the germline V gene are WSHSY and SAAADI. J lost 1 base, V lost 6 bases, and 2 bases had no gene match. The CDR3 has 13 residues. The CDR3 sequence is CASRTGANTEAFF. CDR3 coding DNA: TGCGCCAGCAGAACAGGGGCGAACACTGAAGCTTTCTTT.

The sample holds a few counts of this clonotype. V is TRBV28 and J is TRBJ1-1; D perhaps matches TRBD1 (5 bases). Trimming cost V 5 bases and J 7 bases, with 14 bases left between them. Germline CDR1 MDHEN, CDR2 SYDVKM. This CDR3 spans 13 amino acids. CDR3 amino acids: CASSPLGDDEAFF. The DNA for the CDR3 is TGTGCCAGCAGTCCGCTGGGGGACGATGAAGCTTTCTTT.

J is TRBJ2-7 and V is TRBV4-1; D remains unclear. The CDR3 is made up of 13 amino acids. With 2 bases removed from V and 0 bases from J, the gap between germline ends came to 5 bases. Germline V gene sequence: CDR1 MGHRA, CDR2 YSYEKL. CDR3 residues: CASSQRSSYEQYF. For the CDR3, the DNA is TGCGCCAGCAGCCAACGGAGCTCCTACGAGCAGTACTTC.

This clonotype was observed at least ten times. The chain is built from TRBV12-3 or TRBV12-4 and TRBJ2-7; D may be TRBD2 (5 bases). CDR3 length: 12 amino acids. The ends were cut back, 6 bases at V and 4 bases at J, with 10 bases in the middle. The CDR3 reads CASSFRGYEQYF. DNA for the CDR3: TGTGCCAGCAGCTTTAGAGGGTACGAGCAGTACTTC.

In its sample, this clonotype was seen many times. V and J are TRBV11-2 and TRBJ1-2; D gene ambiguous. This CDR3 region has 15 residues. Trimming stripped 0 bases from V and 4 bases from J, with 12 bases between. Germline V lookup: CDR1 SGHAT, CDR2 FQNNGV. The CDR3 bases are TGTGCCAGCAGCTTAGAGGGAGCAGCGATCTATGGCTACACCTTC. Residues: CASSLEGAAIYGYTF. The full variable domain, in which reference TRBV11-2 and TRBJ1-2 provide the parts outside the CDR3, is EAGVAQSPRYKIIEKRQSVAFWCNPISGHATLYWYQQILGQGPKLLIQFQNNGVVDDSQLPKDRFSAERLKGVDSTLKIQPAKLEDSAVYLCASSLEGAAIYGYTFGSGTRLTVV.

This clonotype was seen a handful of times. The V and J genes are TRBV9 and TRBJ2-2, with 7 bases aligning to TRBD2. The junction had 9 bases not matched to a gene; V was cut back by 6 bases and J by 4 bases. Germline V CDR1 and CDR2: SGDLS, YYNGEE. CDR3 length equals 15 residues. The CDR3 DNA is TGTGCCAGCACCCCTGGGGGAGGGATCACCGGGGAGCTGTTTTTT. Residues: CASTPGGGITGELFF.

The chain recombines TRBV7-8 with TRBJ2-1, with D possibly matching TRBD1 (5 bases). V was clipped by 1 base and J by 0 bases, with 10 bases between them. This CDR3 comprises 16 residues. Germline loops: CDR1 SGHVS, CDR2 FQNEAQ. CDR3 protein: CASSLGYRSSYNEQFF. The DNA for the CDR3 is TGTGCCAGCAGCTTAGGTTACAGGAGCTCCTACAATGAGCAGTTCTTC.

There are a few counts of this clonotype. This rearrangement joins TRBV7-3 to TRBJ2-1; 14 bases are a match to TRBD2. The CDR3 runs to 17 residues. Germline CDR1 reads SGHTA; CDR2 reads FQGTGA. Germline trimming cut 3 bases from V and 2 bases from J; bases unmatched to any gene: 3. The CDR3 coding sequence is TGTGCCAGCAGCTTGGGACTAGCGGGGGACCCCTACAATGAGCAGTTCTTC. The encoded protein is CASSLGLAGDPYNEQFF.

Only a few counts were recorded for this clonotype. A read error may produce the germline difference seen at one junction end. The chain employs TRBV18 and TRBJ1-1; unclear D gene. From germline, CDR1 is KGHSH and CDR2 LQKENI. This CDR3 is built from 18 residues. The CDR3 DNA reads as TGTGCCAGCTCACCAATAGGGTATGACGCGAGAGGAAACATTGAAGCTTTCTTT. Its translation is CASSPIGYDARGNIEAFF.

The chain carries TRBV4-2 and TRBJ2-7; D is unclear. CDR1 LGHNA and CDR2 YNFKEQ come from the germline V gene. Trimming removed 0 bases at V and 7 bases at J, with 7 bases between. There are 12 residues in the CDR3. The CDR3 coding sequence is TGTGCCAGCAGCCAAGACGGCGAAGAGCAGTACTTC. Protein: CASSQDGEEQYF.

This clonotype occurred a few times. The V call is TRBV7-4, the J call TRBJ2-1; 8 bases map to TRBD1. The CDR3 is 13 amino acids. Germline V lookup: CDR1 SGHVT, CDR2 SQSDAQ. The J segment lost 12 bases and the V segment lost 4 bases, leaving 8 bases of the junction unmatched. CDR3: CASSCGQGSWQFF. The CDR3 DNA reads TGTGCCAGCAGCTGCGGACAGGGATCTTGGCAGTTCTTC.